This T cell receptor (beta chain) was retrieved from a study of long-term antiretroviral therapy in people with HIV. Study outcomes and limitations: An increase in diversity followed ART, yet levels stayed below transplant donor controls.

Unmatched junction bases numbered 2, after V lost 1 base and J lost 5 bases. The CDR3 extends over 14 amino acids. The germline CDR1 and CDR2 sequences are SGHRS and YFSETQ. Going into DNA extraction, samples held roughly 0.9-11 million cryopreserved PBMC. At the survey level, the v3.0 immunoSEQ assay was run. Measured with immunoSEQ multiplex PCR; TCRdb has only the in-frame clones, and not every one. The top ten hold roughly 7.1% of the sample, which has 30,000 to 40,000 clones, 65% to 80% seen once. Of note for this clone: Its antigen is unknown.

This rearrangement joins TRBV5-1 to TRBJ2-1; 8 bases map to TRBD2. Source: unsorted PBMCs, taken 2 years after starting antiretroviral therapy. The sequence came from a woman aged 50 to 65 with HIV. For the CDR3, the DNA is TGCGCCAGCAGCTTGAAGCGGGGGAACAATGAGCAGTTCTTC. Amino acid sequence: CASSLKRGNNEQFF.